These 28 T cell receptor beta chains share one sample of origin, sequenced in a study of blood T cell repertoires in COVID-19. TCRdb's copy holds only in-frame clones and misses some; the assay was immunoSEQ multiplex PCR. The data show roughly 230,000 clones, roughly 85% seen once. The sequenced material came from peripheral blood. All receptors come from a man aged 45 to 65 with COVID-19, enrolled during active disease.

J is TRBJ2-5 and V is TRBV5-6; 12 nucleotides align to TRBD2. The CDR3 totals 17 residues. Looked up from germline, CDR1 is SGHDT and CDR2 is YYEEEE. V lost 2 bases and J lost 3; bases outside the gene matches: 8. CDR3 in amino acids: CASSFRTSGTAKETQYF. In DNA, the CDR3 is TGTGCCAGCAGCTTTAGGACTAGCGGGACCGCGAAAGAGACCCAGTACTTC.

V gene TRBV30 combines with J gene TRBJ1-1; weak D call: TRBD1 (6 bases). V shed 3 bases and J shed 0 bases, with 17 bases lying between them. The CDR3 extends over 16 amino acids. Germline CDR1 and CDR2: GTSNPN and SVGIG (reference sequence). CDR3 amino acids: CAWRATRQVMNTEAFF. The CDR3 DNA reads as TGTGCCTGGAGGGCTACTCGACAGGTTATGAACACTGAAGCTTTCTTT. The full variable domain, in which reference TRBV30 and TRBJ1-1 provide the parts outside the CDR3, is SQTIHQWPATLVQPVGSPLSLECTVEGTSNPNLYWYRQAAGRGLQLLFYSVGIGQISSEVPQNLSASRPQDRQFILSSKKLLLSDSGFYLCAWRATRQVMNTEAFFGQGTRLTVV.

V is TRBV11-2 and J is TRBJ2-1; the D gene is possibly TRBD1 (5 bases). The CDR3 extends over 16 amino acids. With 5 bases removed from V and 2 bases from J, the gap between germline ends came to 16 bases. In germline, CDR1 is SGHAT, CDR2 FQNNGV. The DNA for the CDR3 is TGTGCCAGCAGCCCTCACGGGCAGGGCGCCTACAATGAGCAGTTCTTC. Translation gives CASSPHGQGAYNEQFF.

The genes are TRBV6-5 and TRBJ1-5; the D gene is possibly TRBD1 (6 bases). The CDR3 sequence is 13 residues long. The germline V gene has CDR1 MNHEY and CDR2 SVGAGI. Trimming removed 6 bases from V and 4 bases from J, with 10 bases in between. The CDR3 loop is CASRRTVNQPQHF. DNA of the CDR3: TGTGCCAGCAGGCGGACAGTTAATCAGCCCCAGCATTTT.

This chain uses TRBV5-4 with TRBJ1-2; D uncertain. CDR3 length: 14 residues. The germline CDR1 and CDR2 sequences are SGHNT and YYREEE (reference sequence). V lost 0 bases and J 8 bases, leaving 14 bases between the germline ends. The CDR3 region is CASSLGGGLRGYTF. As DNA, the CDR3 is TGTGCCAGCAGCTTGGGTGGAGGCCTGCGGGGCTACACCTTC.

This clone was seen more than once but under ten times. The chain is built from TRBV11-2 and TRBJ1-1, with no clear D. V gave up 1 base and J gave up 8 bases, with 8 bases separating them. Germline-derived CDR1 and CDR2 are SGHAT and FQNNGV. The CDR3 runs to 12 residues. CDR3 nucleotide sequence: TGTGCCAGCAGCTTAGCGGGTCCAGAAGCTTTCTTT. Amino acids: CASSLAGPEAFF. The full variable domain, in which reference TRBV11-2 and TRBJ1-1 provide the parts outside the CDR3, is EAGVAQSPRYKIIEKRQSVAFWCNPISGHATLYWYQQILGQGPKLLIQFQNNGVVDDSQLPKDRFSAERLKGVDSTLKIQPAKLEDSAVYLCASSLAGPEAFFGQGTRLTVV.

V is TRBV9 and J is TRBJ1-1; D gene ambiguous. Per the germline V gene, CDR1 is SGDLS and CDR2 is YYNGEE. Trimming stripped 1 base from V and 5 bases from J, with 12 bases between. The CDR3 is made up of 14 amino acids. The CDR3 protein is CASSVKIGDTEAFF. The CDR3 DNA follows: TGTGCCAGCAGCGTAAAAATCGGTGATACTGAAGCTTTCTTT.

This sequence joins TRBV9 and TRBJ2-6; no clear D gene. Deletions cut 0 bases from V and 0 bases from J, with 7 bases between. The CDR3 length is 16 residues. From germline, CDR1 is SGDLS and CDR2 YYNGEE. The CDR3 sequence: CASSVEATSGANVLTF. The CDR3 region has the DNA TGTGCCAGCAGCGTAGAAGCGACCTCTGGGGCCAACGTCCTGACTTTC.

J is TRBJ2-2 and V is TRBV3-1 (or the pseudogene TRBV3-2), with a tentative D call TRBD1 (6 bases). Germline V gene lookup returns CDR1 LGHDT and CDR2 YNNKEL (reference sequence). V was clipped by 4 bases and J by 4 bases, with 10 bases between them. The CDR3 spans 14 residues. The CDR3 region has the DNA TGTGCCAGCAGCCGGGACACACTCACCGGGGAGCTGTTTTTT. Amino acid sequence: CASSRDTLTGELFF.

The chain is built from TRBV3-1 (or the pseudogene TRBV3-2) and TRBJ2-3; maybe TRBD2 (6 bases). V lost 4 bases, J lost 0 bases, and 11 bases lay in between. CDR1 LGHDT and CDR2 YNNKEL come from the germline V gene (reference sequence). The CDR3 is made up of 15 amino acids. The chain's CDR3 is CASSLGGVSTDTQYF. CDR3 DNA sequence: TGTGCCAGCAGCCTTGGCGGGGTTAGCACAGATACGCAGTATTTT.

This chain joins TRBV6-2 or TRBV6-3 and TRBJ1-2, with TRBD1 identical over 7 bases. Looked up from germline, CDR1 is MNHEY and CDR2 is SVGEGT. CDR3 size: 13 residues. Trimming removed 5 bases from V and 7 bases from J; junction bases left unmatched: 7. The CDR3 is CASSLTGESGYTF. The DNA for the CDR3 is TGTGCCAGCAGTCTAACAGGGGAATCTGGCTACACCTTC.

CDR3 amino acids: CASSRTGFTNYGYTF. CDR3 bases: TGTGCCAGCAGTAGAACAGGGTTTACTAACTATGGCTACACCTTC. V is TRBV27 and J is TRBJ1-2, with a possible D match to TRBD1 (6 bases). Germline assignment: CDR1 MNHEY and CDR2 SMNVEV (reference sequence). CDR3 length: 15 residues. Trimming left V 5 bases short and J 0 bases short, with 13 bases between.

The rearrangement joins TRBV7-2 to TRBJ2-3, with 9 bases lining up with TRBD2. Germline CDR1 reads SGHTA; CDR2 reads FQGNSA. The CDR3 contains 16 residues. The junction had 7 bases not matched to a gene; V was cut back by 3 bases and J by 3 bases. The CDR3 nucleotides read TGTGCCAGCAGCTTTGATCCGGGACTAGCAACAGATACGCAGTATTTT. Translation: CASSFDPGLATDTQYF.

This rearrangement joins TRBV9 to TRBJ2-5, with D maybe TRBD2 (5 bases). Germline V gene lookup returns CDR1 SGDLS and CDR2 YYNGEE. Trimming pared 0 bases from V and 1 base from J, leaving 13 bases between. The CDR3 extends over 16 amino acids. The CDR3 nucleotides are TGTGCCAGCAGCGTAGGCCCCCAGCGGACCCAAGAGACCCAGTACTTC. This gives the protein CASSVGPQRTQETQYF. Full variable domain (outside the CDR3, taken from reference TRBV9 and TRBJ2-5): DSGVTQTPKHLITATGQRVTLRCSPRSGDLSVYWYQQSLDQGLQFLIQYYNGEERAKGNILERFSAQQFPDLHSELNLSSLELGDSALYFCASSVGPQRTQETQYFGPGTRLLVL.

The gene calls are TRBV4-2 and TRBJ1-3, with a possible D match to TRBD1 (6 bases). CDR3 size: 16 residues. V was trimmed by 3 bases and J by 8 bases, leaving 20 bases between them. CDR1 is LGHNA, CDR2 YNFKEQ, per germline. The CDR3 DNA follows: TGTGCCAGCAGCCAGCGAACAGGGATCCAGTCCGACACCATATATTTT. Protein product: CASSQRTGIQSDTIYF.

The chain has TRBV27 and TRBJ2-7; 7 positions agree with TRBD1. Germline trimming cut 4 bases from V and 4 bases from J; bases unmatched to any gene: 7. Germline V gene sequence: CDR1 MNHEY, CDR2 SMNVEV (reference sequence). CDR3 length: 14 amino acids. The CDR3 DNA reads as TGTGCCAGCAGTTCCATAGAGACAGGGTACGAGCAGTACTTC. It translates to CASSSIETGYEQYF.

This clone appeared a few times. The gene calls are TRBV5-6 and TRBJ1-6; TRBD1 aligns across 10 bases. This CDR3 comprises 18 residues. The V gene's germline CDR1 is SGHDT and CDR2 YYEEEE. V was pared by 0 bases and J by 3 bases, with 6 bases of the junction left unmatched. CDR3 loop: CASSLALGTGDYNSPLHF. In nucleotides, the CDR3 is TGTGCCAGCAGCTTGGCCCTCGGGACAGGGGACTATAATTCACCCCTCCACTTT.

This chain connects TRBV11-2 to TRBJ2-1; D is unclear. Looked up from germline, CDR1 is SGHAT and CDR2 is FQNNGV. This CDR3 spans 14 amino acids. V dropped 3 bases and J dropped 10 bases, with 16 bases sitting between them. The CDR3 is CASSFSALVREQFF. CDR3 nucleotide sequence: TGTGCCAGCAGCTTTAGTGCCCTCGTTCGGGAGCAGTTCTTC.

As DNA, the CDR3 is TGTGCCACCAGCTTTGACAGCAGAATCACAGATACGCAGTATTTT. Amino acids: CATSFDSRITDTQYF. V usage is TRBV15 and J usage is TRBJ2-3; D is perhaps TRBD1 (5 bases). The germline V gene has CDR1 LNHNV and CDR2 YYDKDF (reference sequence). The germline V and J ends were trimmed by 5 bases and 2 bases, with 14 bases remaining between them. The CDR3 is 15 residues long.

The rearrangement joins TRBV27 to TRBJ2-2; 10 nucleotides align to TRBD2. This CDR3 region has 17 residues. V shed 5 bases and J 5 bases; nucleotides not matched to a gene: 11. CDR1 and CDR2 (germline): MNHEY, SMNVEV (reference sequence). In nucleotides, the CDR3 is TGTGCCAGCAGTATCCAATCTAGCGGGGGACCGACCGGGGAGCTGTTTTTT. This sequence encodes CASSIQSSGGPTGELFF.

J is TRBJ1-5 and V is TRBV6-1; D may be TRBD1 (6 bases). The V gene's germline CDR1 is MNHNS and CDR2 SASEGT. V shed 3 bases and J shed 0 bases, with 12 bases lying between them. This CDR3 region has 16 residues. The DNA for the CDR3 is TGTGCCAGCAGTGACAGGGGCGCGGGTAGCAATCAGCCCCAGCATTTT. It specifies CASSDRGAGSNQPQHF.

The chain uses TRBV5-1 and TRBJ2-3, with a tentative D call TRBD2 (5 bases). CDR3 length: 10 amino acids. Trimming pared 7 bases from V and 7 bases from J, leaving 7 bases between. Germline V gene lookup returns CDR1 SGHRS and CDR2 YFSETQ. The CDR3 nucleotides read TGCGCCAGCCGGGATTATACGCAGTATTTT. Its translation is CASRDYTQYF.

The chain employs TRBV11-2 and TRBJ2-7; 7 nucleotides align to TRBD2. With 7 bases clipped from V and 1 base from J, the junction kept 4 bases outside the gene matches. CDR3 length equals 13 residues. The germline V gene encodes CDR1 SGHAT and CDR2 FQNNGV. The chain's CDR3 is CASMGGESYEQYF. Written as DNA, the CDR3 is TGTGCCAGCATGGGAGGGGAATCCTACGAGCAGTACTTC.

The rearrangement joins TRBV3-1 (or the pseudogene TRBV3-2) to TRBJ2-5; TRBD2 might be the D (6 bases). This CDR3 contains 16 residues. V gave up 0 bases and J gave up 6 bases, with 17 bases separating them. Per germline, CDR1 LGHDT and CDR2 YNNKEL (reference sequence). The DNA of the CDR3 is TGTGCCAGCAGCCAAGAGGAGAGGCGGGGTAAGAAGACCCAGTACTTC. As protein: CASSQEERRGKKTQYF.

The chain uses TRBV18 and TRBJ1-3; no clear D. Germline V gene data show CDR1 as KGHSH and CDR2 as LQKENI. There are 14 residues in the CDR3. The V and J ends lost 10 bases and 0 bases respectively, with 13 bases between them. The CDR3 region is CATRDNYSGNTIYF. CDR3 nucleotide sequence: TGTGCCACCCGGGATAACTACTCTGGAAACACCATATATTTT.

The V call is TRBV28, the J call TRBJ1-2; D is uncertain. The CDR3 extends over 11 amino acids. The germline V and J ends were trimmed by 3 bases and 5 bases, with 4 bases remaining between them. Germline-derived CDR1 and CDR2 are MDHEN and SYDVKM. For the CDR3, the DNA is TGTGCCAGCAGTTTTCAGTATGGCTACACCTTC. It encodes CASSFQYGYTF.

This clone was observed a single time. The chain carries TRBV27 and TRBJ1-6; D may be TRBD1 (6 bases). Germline CDR1 is MNHEY and CDR2 is SMNVEV (reference sequence). This CDR3 contains 14 residues. The V gene lost 4 bases and the J gene lost 7 bases, with 11 bases spanning the gap. The CDR3 reads CASSSTGLNSPLHF. In nucleotides, the CDR3 is TGTGCCAGCAGTTCTACAGGGCTCAATTCACCCCTCCACTTT.

This chain uses TRBV11-2 with TRBJ2-1; D unresolved. Trimming removed 1 base at V and 6 bases at J, with 13 bases between. The CDR3 extends over 15 amino acids. Germline values: CDR1 SGHAT, CDR2 FQNNGV. CDR3 coding DNA: TGTGCCAGCAGCTTAGGTGGTAGAACGGGCAATGAGCAGTTCTTC. Translated: CASSLGGRTGNEQFF.